These 10 T cell receptor beta chains came from one sample sequenced in a study of T-cell memory formation after mild COVID-19. TCRdb recomputed calls from the 5' RACE reads with MiXCR, one row per CDR3 protein. The data contain roughly 300,000 distinct CDR3 sequences, approximately 15% of them singletons. Sequencing was performed on PBMCs or a T cell subset sorted from them (not recorded which). The receptor source for this set is a man aged 18 to 29 who had mild COVID-19 (a few samples of this study predate the infection). Cell type and time point are not known.

This clonotype was detected only a few times. The J gene is TRBJ1-2, the V gene TRBV5-5; tentatively, D is TRBD1 (5 bases). The CDR3 runs to 15 residues. Trimming pared 0 bases from V and 6 bases from J, leaving 15 bases between. Per germline, CDR1 SGHKS and CDR2 YYEKEE (reference sequence). This chain's CDR3 is CASSLVPGNPNGYTF. CDR3 coding DNA: TGTGCCAGCAGCTTGGTCCCAGGGAACCCAAATGGCTACACCTTC.

The sample holds a few counts of this clonotype. CDR3 sequence (DNA): TGTGCCAGCAGCCCGAAAGCGAGACTAGACACCGGGGAGCTGTTTTTT. Translation gives CASSPKARLDTGELFF. The gene calls are TRBV7-2 and TRBJ2-2; TRBD2 might be the D (6 bases). The V gene's germline CDR1 is SGHTA and CDR2 FQGNSA. Between the trimmed V and J ends, which lost 5 bases and 3 bases, there was a span of 16 bases. The CDR3 spans 16 residues.

This clonotype was seen many times. The chain couples TRBV28 to TRBJ2-6, with D possibly TRBD1 on 6 matching bases. The length of the CDR3 is 15 residues. Germline V gives CDR1 MDHEN, CDR2 SYDVKM. V lost 3 bases and J lost 3, with 9 bases in between. This CDR3 is CASSLQGSGANVLTF. The CDR3 DNA sequence: TGTGCCAGCAGTTTGCAGGGGAGTGGGGCCAACGTCCTGACTTTC.

This clonotype occurred many times. The genes are TRBV29-1 and TRBJ2-2; D perhaps matches TRBD1 (5 bases). The CDR3 consists of 14 residues. With 4 bases removed from V and 0 bases from J, the gap between germline ends came to 9 bases. Per germline, CDR1 SQVTM and CDR2 ANQGSEA. CDR3: CSVGGRANTGELFF. For the CDR3, the DNA is TGCAGCGTTGGAGGCAGGGCGAACACCGGGGAGCTGTTTTTT.

The table lists this clonotype with many counts. The genes are TRBV12-3 or TRBV12-4 and TRBJ2-5; perhaps TRBD1 as D (6 bases). The CDR3 sequence is 14 residues long. Between the trimmed V and J ends, which lost 6 bases and 4 bases, there was a span of 15 bases. The CDR3 nucleotides read TGTGCCAGCAGGCCCTACAGGGACGGAGAGACCCAGTACTTC. Its protein product is CASRPYRDGETQYF.

This chain connects TRBV5-1 to TRBJ2-3; no clear D gene. V was trimmed by 9 bases and J by 2 bases, leaving 13 bases between them. Germline V CDR1 and CDR2: SGHRS, YFSETQ. This CDR3 comprises 13 residues. CDR3 DNA sequence: TGCGCCACCAAAGGCGGATCCACAGATACGCAGTATTTT. It yields the protein CATKGGSTDTQYF.

V is TRBV2 and J is TRBJ2-3; 10 bases are shared with TRBD1. CDR3 length: 15 amino acids. Germline assignment: CDR1 SNHLY and CDR2 FYNNEI. V lost 3 bases, J lost 5 bases, and 5 bases stayed unmatched. This CDR3 is CASSDRDRGGDTQYF. CDR3 DNA sequence: TGTGCCAGCAGTGATAGGGACAGGGGTGGAGATACGCAGTATTTT.

This clonotype was counted between two and nine times. V and J are TRBV5-1 and TRBJ2-3; TRBD2 matches at 9 bases. V gave up 3 bases and J gave up 5 bases; unmatched junction bases: 10. Germline V gene sequence: CDR1 SGHRS, CDR2 YFSETQ. The CDR3 loop spans 16 amino acids. Here the CDR3 DNA reads TGCGCCAGCAGCTCAGGGGGTAGCGGGGGCCGAGATACGCAGTATTTT. Translation: CASSSGGSGGRDTQYF. Variable domain in full (rest from reference TRBV5-1 and TRBJ2-3): KAGVTQTPRYLIKTRGQQVTLSCSPISGHRSVSWYQQTPGQGLQFLFEYFSETQRNKGNFPGRFSGRQFSNSRSEMNVSTLELGDSALYLCASSSGGSGGRDTQYFGPGTRLTVL.

This clonotype has just a few counts. V gene TRBV3-1 combines with J gene TRBJ2-2; D ambiguous. The CDR3 contains 12 residues. Trimming shortened V by 3 bases and J by 10 bases, and 9 bases separated the two germline ends. Looked up from germline, CDR1 is LGHDT and CDR2 is YNNKEL (reference sequence). The CDR3 nucleotides read TGTGCCAGCAGCCAGCCCGGAACGGAGCTGTTTTTT. This encodes CASSQPGTELFF.

This clonotype was seen a few times. The rearrangement joins TRBV5-1 to TRBJ2-5; a weak D match, TRBD2 (6 bases). Germline V gene data show CDR1 as SGHRS and CDR2 as YFSETQ. Between the trimmed V and J ends, which lost 0 bases and 5 bases, there was a span of 11 bases. CDR3 length equals 14 residues. CDR3 sequence reads: CASSLVVEGETQYF. CDR3 sequence (DNA): TGCGCCAGCAGCTTGGTCGTGGAGGGGGAGACCCAGTACTTC. The variable domain in full, with the rest retrieved from reference TRBV5-1 and TRBJ2-5, is KAGVTQTPRYLIKTRGQQVTLSCSPISGHRSVSWYQQTPGQGLQFLFEYFSETQRNKGNFPGRFSGRQFSNSRSEMNVSTLELGDSALYLCASSLVVEGETQYFGPGTRLLVL.